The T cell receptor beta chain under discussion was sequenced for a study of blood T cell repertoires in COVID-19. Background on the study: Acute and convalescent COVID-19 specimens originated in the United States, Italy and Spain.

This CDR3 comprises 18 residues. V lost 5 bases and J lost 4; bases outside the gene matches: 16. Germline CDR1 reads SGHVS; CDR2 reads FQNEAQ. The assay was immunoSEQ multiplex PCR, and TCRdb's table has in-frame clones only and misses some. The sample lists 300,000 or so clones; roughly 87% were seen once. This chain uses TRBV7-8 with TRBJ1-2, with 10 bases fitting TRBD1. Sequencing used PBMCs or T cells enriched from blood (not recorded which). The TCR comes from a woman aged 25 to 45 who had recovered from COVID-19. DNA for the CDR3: TGTGCCAGCAGCCTTAGTTACCCGGGACAGGGGACGTCCTATGGCTACACCTTC. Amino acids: CASSLSYPGQGTSYGYTF.